This TCR beta chain was recovered during a study of cytotoxic CD8 clonotypes in ibrutinib-treated CLL. Comment on this clone: Its target is unknown.

Study-wide points: Baseline clonality was higher than in age-matched healthy donors and moved in step with circulating CD8+ T-cell counts.

Clones were sequenced by immunoSEQ multiplex PCR, and TCRdb holds only the in-frame ones, with some missing. The data show 150,000 or so clones, with about 84% seen just once and about 4.9% held by the top ten. This receptor was taken from a human donor with chronic lymphocytic leukemia. The source material was PBMCs, sampled after 24 months of ibrutinib treatment.

The CDR3 DNA sequence: TGTGCCAGCAGTTCCAGGGGGATTAGCTCCTACGAGCAGTACTTC. It codes for CASSSRGISSYEQYF. The chain uses TRBV6-6 and TRBJ2-7, with TRBD1 identical over 7 bases. J gave up 0 bases and V 4 bases, and 6 bases lay outside the gene matches. Germline V gene lookup returns CDR1 MNHNY and CDR2 SVGAGI (reference sequence). The CDR3 loop spans 15 amino acids.